The entry that follows covers one TCR beta chain sequence. The antigen it binds to is not known. Base qualities are not provided; no much larger clone lies one nucleotide away. The CDR3 holds 15 amino acids from the cysteine to the phenylalanine. Just CDR3 DNA is preserved here, 45 bases in frame from base 1. As encoded in the germline V gene, CDR1 is SGHRS while CDR2 is YFSETQ. Trimming costs V 4 bases and J 2 bases, and their ends lie 16 bases apart. TCRbeta CDR3 regions were amplified from genomic DNA by means of the immunoSEQ Assay, a bias-controlled multiplex PCR. Concerning the study's data processing: The number of nucleated cells in each sample was estimated by amplification of reference gene primers within the assay. To quantify the absolute abundance of each unique TCRbeta CDR3 rearrangement, sequence reads were collapsed and filtered. For each sample, productive Simpson clonality was calculated as the square root of Simpson's diversity index over productive rearrangements. TCRdb retrieved this table from immuneACCESS and kept in-frame rearrangements only. Not all clones are present; in checked studies, unresolved V genes account for under half, and no reason is known for the remainder. D and trimming were read from the DNA, whereas the V and J calls and clone size are those reported in that table. The sample table shows about 190,000 clones, and under 85% are seen once. Roughly a sixth of the sample rests with the top ten.

The data are from a study of blood T cell repertoires in COVID-19 (TCRdb year 2020). Context from the whole study: Samples covering the acute and convalescent phases of COVID-19 were provided by collaborators in the United States, Italy and Spain. The material from the prospective study consisted of cDNA or gDNA derived from T cells, B-cell-depleted T cells, or PBMCs. Deeply sampled blood TCRbeta repertoires from subjects exposed to, actively infected with, or recovered from COVID-19 were included in the dataset. The repertoires were released in a freely available public database intended as a resource for research on the immune response to SARS-CoV-2. The samples were drawn from two sources: the first 160 participants of the ongoing ImmuneRACE study, and fewer than 1,500 subjects contributed by 6 global collaborators. A de-identified subject ID, COVID-19 status, age in years and sex were almost always included in the sample metadata. Where HLA class I and class II types were available, the types were taken from metadata supplied by the sample provider, not from assay-based typing. Points the paper makes about the study in general: The quantity of clinical and demographic metadata differed by source and by participant and was supplied without curation.

Whole blood was collected in K2EDTA tubes by collaborating institutions according to the institutions' own protocols. Collaborator samples were shipped for TCRbeta analysis as frozen whole blood, isolated PBMCs, or DNA extracted from either sample type. The receptor was isolated from a man aged 60 to 69 with active or convalescent COVID-19. In this chain, TRBV5-1 is recombined with TRBJ2-7; the D gene is possibly TRBD2, with 5 bases matching. Input material: peripheral blood. Here the CDR3 is given as CASSRGRTGTYEQYF. In nucleotides, the sequence is TGCGCCAGCAGCCGGGGAAGGACCGGGACCTACGAGCAGTACTTC.